The rows below give T cell receptor beta chains drawn from one sample of a study of shared clonotypes between healthy human individuals. Data came from immunoSEQ multiplex PCR; TCRdb stores just in-frame clones and leaves some out. The repertoire holds approximately 2.4 million clones, roughly 95% seen once, with around 0.13% in the top ten. Sequenced sample: naive CD4+ T cells sorted from blood. Every receptor here comes from a man aged 18 to 29 in good health. Both conserved end residues are part of each CDR3. A D gene is named only where the DNA matches it firmly. Rows may omit the clone size; those that give it use once, few, many or a size class.

TRBV27	-	TRBJ2-7	-	TGTGCCAGCAGTGTTATTGGGACTGCAACCTACGAGCAGTACTTC	CASSVIGTATYEQYF
TRBV30	-	TRBJ1-1	-	TGTGCCTGGAGTGCGGGTCCCACAGGAGCTTTCTTT	CAWSAGPTGAFF
TRBV7-2	-	TRBJ2-7	-	TGTGCCAGCAGCTTAGGGCCGGGACGGTTCTACGAGCAGTACTTC	CASSLGPGRFYEQYF
TRBV6-6	-	TRBJ2-7	-	TGTGCCAGCAGTCCGCTTGGGGGCTTCGCCTACGAGCAGTACTTC	CASSPLGGFAYEQYF
TRBV30	once	TRBJ2-3	TRBD2	TGTGCCTGGAGTGTTGGACTAGCGTTTAGTGGTTCGCAGTATTTT	CAWSVGLAFSGSQYF
TRBV11-2	-	TRBJ2-5	-	TGTGCCAGCAGAGGGGGGGGACGGACCCAGTACTTC	CASRGGGRTQYF
TRBV7-2	-	TRBJ2-3	-	TGTGCTTCTCAGCCCAGGCCGGGGGGCCTCGCAGATACGCAGTATTTT	CASQPRPGGLADTQYF
TRBV11-2	-	TRBJ2-6	-	TGTGCCAGCAGCTTAGATAGCTCTGGGGCCAACGTCCTGACTTTC	CASSLDSSGANVLTF
TRBV6-1	-	TRBJ1-2	-	TGTGCCAGCAGTGAAGCCACAGCCACTTACTATGGCTACACCTTC	CASSEATATYYGYTF
TRBV10-2	-	TRBJ2-1	-	TGCGCCAGTAGTCGCTTGGGAGAAAATCACAATGAGCAGTTCTTC	CASSRLGENHNEQFF
TRBV30	-	TRBJ1-1	-	TGTGCCTGGACACTACAGAATACTGAAGCTTTCTTT	CAWTLQNTEAFF
TRBV2	-	TRBJ1-1	-	TGTGCCAGCAGTGAACTGGGCATTAGCACTGAAGCTTTCTTT	CASSELGISTEAFF
TRBV7-3	-	TRBJ1-1	-	TGTGCCAGCAGCCCAAAGGGTTCGAACACTGAAGCTTTCTTT	CASSPKGSNTEAFF
TRBV5-1	-	TRBJ1-1	-	TGCGCCAGCAGTCTTGGACTGAACACTGAAGCTTTCTTT	CASSLGLNTEAFF
TRBV7-2	-	TRBJ2-2	TRBD2	TGTGCCAGCAACTTTTTTGCGGGAGAGGGGGAGCTGTTTTTT	CASNFFAGEGELFF
TRBV23-1	-	TRBJ1-2	-	TGCGCCAGCAGTCAATCGATTGAGCTTGGGGGGAAGTATGGTGGCTACACCTTC	CASSQSIELGGKYGGYTF
TRBV11-3	-	TRBJ2-3	-	TGTGCCAGCAGCTTCAGTGGAGGCACAGATACGCAGTATTTT	CASSFSGGTDTQYF
TRBV4-1	-	TRBJ2-2	TRBD2	TGCGCCAGCAGCCAAGATTCCAGCGGGGGAGCCGGGGAGCTGTTTTTT	CASSQDSSGGAGELFF
TRBV10-2	-	TRBJ2-1	TRBD2	TGCGCCAGCACGACTAGCGGGATTTACAATGAGCAGTTCTTC	CASTTSGIYNEQFF
TRBV27	-	TRBJ2-3	TRBD2	TGTGCCAGCAGTTCCAGCGGGGGGCCCTCCACAGATACGCAGTATTTT	CASSSSGGPSTDTQYF
TRBV6-4	-	TRBJ1-2	TRBD1	TGTGCCAGCAGTGCGTCGGCAGGGGGAAGCTATGGCTACACCTTC	CASSASAGGSYGYTF
TRBV18	-	TRBJ2-3	-	TGTGCCAGCTCACTGACCCTTCAGGATACGCAGTATTTT	CASSLTLQDTQYF
TRBV29-1	-	TRBJ2-3	-	TGCAGCGTTGAGGGCGGGGTGACCACAGATACGCAGTATTTT	CSVEGGVTTDTQYF
TRBV30	-	TRBJ2-7	-	TGTGCCTGGACTCCCGTTAACGTTGCCGAGCAGTACTTC	CAWTPVNVAEQYF
TRBV5-8	-	TRBJ2-3	TRBD2	TGTGCCAGCAGCTTACTAGCGGGAGACACAGATACGCAGTATTTT	CASSLLAGDTDTQYF
TRBV6-1	-	TRBJ1-5	-	TGTGCCAGCAGGAAAGATCAGGGGACTAATCAGCCCCAGCATTTT	CASRKDQGTNQPQHF
TRBV7-9	-	TRBJ2-2	-	TGTGCCAGCAGCCCGAGGACAAACACCGGGGAGCTGTTTTTT	CASSPRTNTGELFF
TRBV5-6	once	TRBJ1-2	TRBD1	TGTGCCAGCAGCTTGGTGGCAGGGGGCAAGTATGGCTACACCTTC	CASSLVAGGKYGYTF
TRBV4-1	-	TRBJ1-2	-	TGCGCCAGCAGCCAAGATCAAACCGCCTCCCTAATTGGTGGCTACACCTTC	CASSQDQTASLIGGYTF
TRBV7-8	-	TRBJ2-7	-	TGTGCCAGCAGCCGAGCTGGGGCTTTCGACGAGCAGTACTTC	CASSRAGAFDEQYF
TRBV7-2	-	TRBJ1-3	-	TGTGCCAGCAGCTCCAGGGGTTCTGGAAACACCATATATTTT	CASSSRGSGNTIYF
TRBV5-1	-	TRBJ2-7	-	TGCGCCAGCAGCACCCTAGGTACATCCTACGAGCAGTACTTC	CASSTLGTSYEQYF
TRBV19	-	TRBJ1-6	-	TGTGCCAGTAGTTTCACGACAGGTTATAATTCACCCCTCCACTTT	CASSFTTGYNSPLHF
TRBV7-2	-	TRBJ1-5	-	TGTGCCAGCAGTCACACTCGGGGCAGGGCTACGGGGAATCAGCCCCAGCATTTT	CASSHTRGRATGNQPQHF
TRBV28	-	TRBJ2-3	-	TGTGCCAGCAGTTTAATCGTGGGGGGACGGACGGCCACGCAGTATTTT	CASSLIVGGRTATQYF
TRBV18	-	TRBJ1-5	-	TGTGCCAGCTCATCACTCCCAGGGCTTCAGCCCCAGCATTTT	CASSSLPGLQPQHF
TRBV28	-	TRBJ1-4	-	TGTGCCAGCAGTTTCGAGGACAGCCCGAATGAAAAACTGTTTTTT	CASSFEDSPNEKLFF
TRBV7-2	once	TRBJ2-7	TRBD1	TGTGCCAGCAGCTTAGTGACAGGGATGCCCTACGAGCAGTACTTC	CASSLVTGMPYEQYF
TRBV2	-	TRBJ2-7	-	TGTGCCAGCAGTGGGCGGGCTCCGGGGGAGCAGTACTTC	CASSGRAPGEQYF
TRBV2	-	TRBJ2-7	-	TGTGCCAGCAAGGGAAGACAGGCCGCCTACGAGCAGTACTTC	CASKGRQAAYEQYF
TRBV9	few	TRBJ1-1	-	TGTGCCAGCAGCGTAGACAGGAACACTGAAGCTTTCTTT	CASSVDRNTEAFF
TRBV5-1	-	TRBJ2-7	TRBD2	TGCGCCAGCAGCTTGGATGGGACTAGCTACTACGAGCAGTACTTC	CASSLDGTSYYEQYF
TRBV15	-	TRBJ2-1	-	TGTGCCACCAGCAGAGATCCCCCTTTAAGTGCCGGGGAGCAGTTCTTC	CATSRDPPLSAGEQFF
TRBV9	-	TRBJ1-5	-	TGTGCCAGCAGCGTGGGGGGGAATAGCAATCAGCCCCAGCATTTT	CASSVGGNSNQPQHF
TRBV28	-	TRBJ2-5	-	TGTGCCAGCACCGCTTTGACATACTCGCTCCAAGAGACCCAGTACTTC	CASTALTYSLQETQYF
TRBV5-4	-	TRBJ1-1	-	TGTGCCAGCAGCTCCATTTTGGGGGCGAGAAACACTGAAGCTTTCTTT	CASSSILGARNTEAFF
TRBV7-9	-	TRBJ2-1	-	TGTGCCAGCAGCCTCAGCGGGGGACAGGCGTATAGTGAGCAGTTCTTC	CASSLSGGQAYSEQFF
TRBV28	-	TRBJ1-2	TRBD1	TGTGCCAGCAGTGGACAGGGGGGGAACTATGGCTACACCTTC	CASSGQGGNYGYTF
TRBV5-6	-	TRBJ1-4	-	TGTGCCAGCAGCTCGACAGCCTCTAATGAAAAACTGTTTTTT	CASSSTASNEKLFF
TRBV29-1	-	TRBJ1-3	-	TGCAGCGTTAAGACCTCTGGAAACACCATATATTTT	CSVKTSGNTIYF
TRBV10-3	-	TRBJ2-7	-	TGTGCCATCAGACCCTGGGTGGGGGATCAGGACGAGCAGTACTTC	CAIRPWVGDQDEQYF
TRBV5-1	-	TRBJ1-1	-	TGCGCCAGCAGCGGTCAGGGAGGCACTGAAGCTTTCTTT	CASSGQGGTEAFF
TRBV11-2	-	TRBJ1-2	-	TGTGCCAGCAGCTTTGACAGCTACTATGGCTACACCTTC	CASSFDSYYGYTF
TRBV18	-	TRBJ1-3	-	TGTGCCAGCTCACTACTGGGACGGGACTCTGGAAACACCATATATTTT	CASSLLGRDSGNTIYF